The 23 T cell receptor beta chains below all came from one sample that was sequenced in a study of cytomegalovirus exposure and HLA in healthy donors. Researchers ran the PCR with 60 Vbeta and 13 Jbeta primers. Clones were sequenced by immunoSEQ multiplex PCR, and TCRdb holds only the in-frame ones, with some missing. In the table there are 120,000 or so clones, around two thirds of which are singletons. Sequenced input: PBMCs. The origin of the receptors is a woman aged 40 to 50 in good health and CMV-seropositive.

This clone was observed once. The gene calls are TRBV19 and TRBJ2-5; the D gene is possibly TRBD1 (7 bases). The CDR3 has 16 amino acids. CDR1 and CDR2 from the germline V gene are LNHDA and SQIVND (reference sequence). Trimming removed 6 bases from V and 1 base from J, with 18 bases in between. The DNA of the CDR3 is TGTGCCAGTAGCCCGCAGGACAGGCGGGGCCAAGAGACCCAGTACTTC. Amino acid sequence: CASSPQDRRGQETQYF.

Points on this clone: Relative to the germline gene, one junction end is altered; a read error may explain this. The V gene is TRBV6-5, the J gene TRBJ2-5; perhaps TRBD1 as D (5 bases). Per germline, CDR1 MNHEY and CDR2 SVGAGI. The CDR3 has 13 residues. CDR3 residues: CARKGLFQEAQYF. CDR3 coding DNA: TGTGCCAGGAAGGGGCTCTTTCAAGAGGCCCAGTACTTC.

V usage is TRBV10-2 and J usage is TRBJ2-7; TRBD1 matches 8 bases. This CDR3 is 15 amino acids long. Germline CDR1 is WSHSY and CDR2 is SAAADI. The trim removed 0 bases at V and 2 bases at J, leaving 3 bases unmatched. CDR3 sequence reads: CASSESGTGAYEQYF. The CDR3 DNA follows: TGCGCCAGCAGTGAGTCCGGGACAGGCGCCTACGAGCAGTACTTC.

The CDR3 DNA sequence: TGTGCCTGGAGTGACGGGACAGCTGGGGAGCAGTTCTTC. Translation: CAWSDGTAGEQFF. This chain joins TRBV30 and TRBJ2-1; 7 positions match TRBD1. The CDR3 is made up of 13 amino acids. The J segment lost 10 bases and the V segment lost 1 base, leaving 7 bases of the junction unmatched. Per the germline V gene, CDR1 is GTSNPN and CDR2 is SVGIG (reference sequence). Variable domain in full (rest from reference TRBV30 and TRBJ2-1): SQTIHQWPATLVQPVGSPLSLECTVEGTSNPNLYWYRQAAGRGLQLLFYSVGIGQISSEVPQNLSASRPQDRQFILSSKKLLLSDSGFYLCAWSDGTAGEQFFGPGTRLTVL.

The V and J genes are TRBV5-6 and TRBJ2-1, with TRBD2 identical over 7 bases. Germline V gene lookup returns CDR1 SGHDT and CDR2 YYEEEE. V trimming: 4 bases; J trimming: 0 bases; junction bases outside the gene matches: 10. CDR3 length equals 17 residues. CDR3 sequence reads: CASSIPGLADSYNEQFF. The CDR3 DNA reads TGTGCCAGCAGCATCCCCGGGCTAGCGGACTCCTACAATGAGCAGTTCTTC.

This chain uses TRBV10-3 with TRBJ1-5; 12 bases align to TRBD1. The CDR3 runs to 17 residues. With 3 bases clipped from V and 6 bases from J, the junction kept 9 bases outside the gene matches. Germline V gene lookup returns CDR1 ENHRY and CDR2 SYGVKD. CDR3 amino acids: CAISEGGGTGGSQPQHF. In nucleotides, the CDR3 is TGTGCCATCAGTGAAGGGGGGGGGACAGGGGGCTCTCAGCCCCAGCATTTT.

A few counts support this clone. The chain recombines TRBV12-5 with TRBJ2-3, with 9 bases that match TRBD1. Looked up from germline, CDR1 is LGHNT and CDR2 is FRNRAP. CDR3 size: 14 residues. Trimming cost V 5 bases and J 4 bases; bases outside gene matches: 4. For the CDR3, the DNA is TGTGCTAGTGGTCCACGGACAGGGGCAGATACGCAGTATTTT. Protein sequence: CASGPRTGADTQYF.

The V call is TRBV27, the J call TRBJ2-6; tentative D call: TRBD1 (5 bases). The V gene's germline CDR1 is MNHEY and CDR2 SMNVEV (reference sequence). V shed 6 bases and J shed 2 bases, with 11 bases lying between them. The CDR3 totals 15 residues. The CDR3 is CASSNGHAGANVLTF. CDR3 in DNA: TGTGCCAGCAGCAACGGACATGCTGGGGCCAACGTCCTGACTTTC.

The chain has TRBV6-5 and TRBJ2-3; D remains ambiguous. Per germline, CDR1 MNHEY and CDR2 SVGAGI. This CDR3 is built from 14 residues. Trimming left V 2 bases short and J 2 bases short, with 8 bases between. The chain's CDR3 is CASSYGRLTDTQYF. CDR3 in DNA: TGTGCCAGCAGTTACGGCCGACTCACAGATACGCAGTATTTT.

The chain couples TRBV25-1 to TRBJ2-2, with D unclear. Germline V gene sequence: CDR1 MGHDK, CDR2 SYGVNS. The V gene lost 6 bases and the J gene lost 1 base, with 6 bases spanning the gap. The length of the CDR3 is 13 residues. The DNA of the CDR3 is TGTGCCAGCAGCCGACAGAACACCGGGGAGCTGTTTTTT. Protein: CASSRQNTGELFF.

This clone was picked up a small number of times. The genes are TRBV7-8 and TRBJ2-2; tentatively, D is TRBD1 (5 bases). V dropped 5 bases and J dropped 1 base, with 14 bases sitting between them. Germline loops: CDR1 SGHVS, CDR2 FQNEAQ. The CDR3 length is 16 residues. For the CDR3, the DNA is TGTGCCAGCAGCCCCCTTCCTACAGGGAACACCGGGGAGCTGTTTTTT. Translating gives CASSPLPTGNTGELFF.

The chain couples TRBV19 to TRBJ2-3; a possible D gene is TRBD2 (6 bases). Trimming cost V 5 bases and J 4 bases, with 10 bases left between them. CDR1 is LNHDA and CDR2 is SQIVND in the germline V gene (reference sequence). The CDR3 is made up of 13 amino acids. CDR3 sequence reads: CASSLGLSDTQYF. The CDR3 region has the DNA TGTGCCAGTAGTCTGGGACTTTCAGATACGCAGTATTTT. The complete variable domain, with remaining parts taken from reference TRBV19 and TRBJ2-3, reads DGGITQSPKYLFRKEGQNVTLSCEQNLNHDAMYWYRQDPGQGLRLIYYSQIVNDFQKGDIAEGYSVSREKKESFPLTVTSAQKNPTAFYLCASSLGLSDTQYFGPGTRLTVL.

The CDR3 nucleotides read TGTGCCAGCAGCCAGGGGGCGAGGGCTTTCTTT. Its protein product is CASSQGARAFF. The chain recombines TRBV7-6 with TRBJ1-1; 8 bases are a match to TRBD1. From germline, CDR1 is SGHVS and CDR2 FNYEAQ. V lost 5 bases to trimming and J lost 11 bases; unmatched junction nucleotides: 4. This CDR3 contains 11 residues.

The chain employs TRBV14 and TRBJ2-7; D perhaps matches TRBD2 (6 bases). CDR1 is SGHDN and CDR2 is FVKESK in the germline V gene. V lost 1 base, J lost 2 bases, and 15 bases lay in between. This CDR3 has 16 amino acids. The CDR3 DNA sequence: TGTGCCAGCAGCCAAGGGGCGGGACCACTACCCTACGAGCAGTACTTC. It translates to CASSQGAGPLPYEQYF.

V gene TRBV19 combines with J gene TRBJ1-2; TRBD1 might be the D (5 bases). Germline loops: CDR1 LNHDA, CDR2 SQIVND (reference sequence). Trimming pared 1 base from V and 7 bases from J, leaving 10 bases between. The CDR3 is 13 amino acids. CDR3 in amino acids: CASSIVSRAGYTF. The CDR3, as DNA: TGTGCCAGTAGTATAGTCTCCAGGGCTGGCTACACCTTC. Full variable domain (outside the CDR3, taken from reference TRBV19 and TRBJ1-2): DGGITQSPKYLFRKEGQNVTLSCEQNLNHDAMYWYRQDPGQGLRLIYYSQIVNDFQKGDIAEGYSVSREKKESFPLTVTSAQKNPTAFYLCASSIVSRAGYTFGSGTRLTVV.

The rearrangement links TRBV5-1 to TRBJ1-2, with D perhaps matching TRBD1 (6 bases). Germline V gene data show CDR1 as SGHRS and CDR2 as YFSETQ. The CDR3 is 13 residues long. V was cut by 4 bases and J by 4 bases, with 11 bases left in between. For the CDR3, the DNA is TGCGCCAGCAGCACAGGACAGCCCTATGGCTACACCTTC. This translates into CASSTGQPYGYTF.

V and J are TRBV2 and TRBJ2-3, with no clear D. V lost 10 bases, J lost 4 bases, and 12 bases lay in between. From germline, CDR1 is SNHLY and CDR2 FYNNEI. This CDR3 is built from 12 residues. The CDR3 DNA sequence: TGTGCCACCGTATTACAAGCAGATACGCAGTATTTT. This gives the protein CATVLQADTQYF.

On this clone itself: The junction shows a germline mismatch at one end, possibly a read error. The V and J genes are TRBV5-1 and TRBJ1-2, with 8 bases fitting TRBD1. Germline CDR1 SGHRS, CDR2 YFSETQ. This CDR3 contains 14 residues. In DNA form, the CDR3 reads TGCGCCAGCAGCTTGGGACAGGGGATTTATGGCTACCCCTTC. It is translated as CASSLGQGIYGYPF.

The gene calls are TRBV2 and TRBJ1-1; D not resolved. The CDR3 covers 13 residues. V shed 8 bases and J shed 2 bases, with 12 bases lying between them. Per the germline V gene, CDR1 is SNHLY and CDR2 is FYNNEI. CDR3 protein: CASLRVGNTEAFF. The CDR3 DNA is TGTGCCAGCCTGCGGGTGGGAAACACTGAAGCTTTCTTT.

The J gene is TRBJ2-7, the V gene TRBV6-5, with D possibly matching TRBD1 (5 bases). Germline assignment: CDR1 MNHEY and CDR2 SVGAGI. Trimming removed 2 bases from V and 5 bases from J, with 10 bases in between. This CDR3 is 13 amino acids long. CDR3 bases: TGTGCCAGCAGTTACCCAGGGATAGACGAGCAGTACTTC. It specifies CASSYPGIDEQYF.

The CDR3 DNA reads TGCGCCAGCAGCTTGGCAGGACTAGCGGGAGGGGAAGAGCAGTTCTTC. This codes for CASSLAGLAGGEEQFF. The chain combines TRBV5-1 with TRBJ2-1; 15 positions match TRBD2. Losses at the gene ends were 0 bases for V and 10 bases for J; bases not matched to a gene: 5. Looked up from germline, CDR1 is SGHRS and CDR2 is YFSETQ. This CDR3 has 16 amino acids.

This clone has more than one count but fewer than ten. The chain couples TRBV4-1 to TRBJ1-3, with 7 bases fitting TRBD1. The J segment lost 3 bases and the V segment lost 2 bases, leaving 10 bases of the junction unmatched. The CDR3 sequence is 17 residues long. Germline V CDR1 and CDR2: MGHRA, YSYEKL. The CDR3 DNA follows: TGCGCCAGCAGCCAACAGGGGGTTCAGGCAGATGGAAACACCATATATTTT. It is translated as CASSQQGVQADGNTIYF.

The chain uses TRBV21-1 and TRBJ2-7; the DNA was not compared with TRBD1, the D call given in the table. TRBV21-1 is a listed pseudogene. CDR3 size: 17 residues. CDR3 amino acids: CASSKSLKLLGTYEQYF. DNA for the CDR3: TGTGCCAGCAGCAAAAGTCTTAAGCTTCTGGGCACCTACGAGCAGTACTTC.